These T cell receptor beta chains were read from a single sample in a study of T cell responses to AZD1222 COVID-19 vaccine. The method was immunoSEQ multiplex PCR; TCRdb's version includes in-frame clones alone and lacks a portion of them. Of 150,000 to 200,000 clones in the sample, roughly 94% were seen once. This sample comprised peripheral blood, obtained on day 0 of AZD1222 vaccination. Source of these receptors: an adult in good health. The CDR3 runs from the conserved cysteine through the conserved F or W. The D gene is left open where the match is weak. Rows may omit the clone size; those that give it use once, few, many or a size class.

>TRBV3-1/TRBV3-2|.|.|TRBJ2-1
CASSQRGARPYNEQFF
TGTGCCAGCAGCCAAAGGGGGGCTAGGCCCTACAATGAGCAGTTCTTC
>TRBV28|.|TRBD2|TRBJ2-5
CASSFPRTSGRGETQYF
TGTGCCAGCAGTTTCCCTCGGACTAGCGGGAGGGGGGAGACCCAGTACTTC
>TRBV10-1|.|.|TRBJ2-3
CASSGDRRRTDTQYF
TGCGCCAGCAGTGGTGATCGGCGGCGAACAGATACGCAGTATTTT
>TRBV4-1|.|TRBD2|TRBJ2-3
CASSPPLRTSGSTDTQYF
TGCGCCAGCAGCCCTCCGCTTAGGACTAGCGGGAGCACAGATACGCAGTATTTT
>TRBV5-1|.|.|TRBJ2-5
CASSLVADAWIQETQYF
TGCGCCAGCAGCTTGGTGGCGGACGCGTGGATACAAGAGACCCAGTACTTC
>TRBV12-3/TRBV12-4|.|.|TRBJ2-3
CASRIGGTDTQYF
TGTGCCAGCAGGATCGGGGGCACAGATACGCAGTATTTT
>TRBV3-1/TRBV3-2|.|TRBD2|TRBJ2-4
CASSQDPLAGPENIQYF
TGTGCCAGCAGCCAAGATCCGCTAGCGGGGCCCGAAAACATTCAGTACTTC
>TRBV2|.|TRBD2|TRBJ2-5
CASSEATSGRWYQETQYF
TGTGCCAGCAGTGAAGCGACTAGCGGGAGATGGTACCAAGAGACCCAGTACTTC
>TRBV27|.|.|TRBJ2-1
CASSMDSNNEQFF
TGTGCCAGCAGTATGGACAGCAACAATGAGCAGTTCTTC
>TRBV29-1|.|.|TRBJ1-2
CSVRTGTSSNYGYTF
TGCAGCGTTCGAACCGGGACATCGAGTAACTATGGCTACACCTTC
>TRBV6-5|once|.|TRBJ2-7
CASRRTREDYEQYF
TGTGCCAGCAGACGCACTCGCGAGGACTACGAGCAGTACTTC
>TRBV3-1/TRBV3-2|.|.|TRBJ1-1
CASSQGNRVEAFF
TGTGCCAGCAGCCAAGGTAATAGGGTTGAAGCTTTCTTT
>TRBV9|.|.|TRBJ1-2
CASSEPGISGYTF
TGTGCCAGCAGCGAGCCAGGGATTAGTGGCTACACCTTC
>TRBV25-1|.|.|TRBJ2-7
CASSQFEGYLYEQYF
TGTGCCAGCAGTCAGTTCGAGGGTTATCTCTACGAGCAGTACTTC
>TRBV4-1|.|.|TRBJ1-1
CASSQEVSSSAFF
TGCGCCAGCAGCCAAGAGGTTTCGAGCTCCGCTTTCTTT
>TRBV28|once|.|TRBJ2-7
CASSHPTFYGQYF
TGTGCCAGCTCCCATCCGACCTTCTACGGGCAGTACTTC
>TRBV28|once|.|TRBJ1-1
CASSLRNTEAFF
TGTGCCAGCAGTTTACGGAACACTGAAGCTTTCTTT
>TRBV6-4|.|.|TRBJ2-1
CASSVEGAHNEQFF
TGTGCCAGCAGCGTAGAAGGCGCCCACAATGAGCAGTTCTTC
>TRBV19|.|.|TRBJ1-1
CASRLIGSEAFF
TGTGCCAGTCGATTGATTGGTTCCGAAGCTTTCTTT
>TRBV19|.|TRBD2|TRBJ2-1
CASSPRLAGWNEQFF
TGTGCCAGTAGCCCCCGACTAGCGGGTTGGAATGAGCAGTTCTTC
>TRBV7-9|.|.|TRBJ1-1
CASSTSREYTEAFF
TGTGCCAGCAGCACTAGCCGGGAGTACACTGAAGCTTTCTTT
>TRBV5-4|.|.|TRBJ1-4
CASSLGTSNEKLFF
TGTGCCAGCAGCCTCGGGACTAGTAATGAAAAACTGTTTTTT